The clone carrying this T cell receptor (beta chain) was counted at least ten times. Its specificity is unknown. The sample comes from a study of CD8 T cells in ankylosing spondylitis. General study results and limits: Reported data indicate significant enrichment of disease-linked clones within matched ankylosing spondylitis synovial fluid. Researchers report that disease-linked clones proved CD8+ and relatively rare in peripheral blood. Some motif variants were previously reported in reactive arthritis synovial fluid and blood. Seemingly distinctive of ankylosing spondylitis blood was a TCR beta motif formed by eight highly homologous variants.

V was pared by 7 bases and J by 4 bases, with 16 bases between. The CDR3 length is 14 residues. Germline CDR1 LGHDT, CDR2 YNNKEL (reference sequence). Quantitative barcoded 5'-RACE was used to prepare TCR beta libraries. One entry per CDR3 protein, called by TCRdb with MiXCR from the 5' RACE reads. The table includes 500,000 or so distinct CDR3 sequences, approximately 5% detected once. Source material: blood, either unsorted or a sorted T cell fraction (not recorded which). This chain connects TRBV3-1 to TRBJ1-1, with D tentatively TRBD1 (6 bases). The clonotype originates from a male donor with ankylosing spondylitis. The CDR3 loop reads CASNAGDRGTEAFF. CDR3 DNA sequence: TGTGCCAGCAACGCAGGGGATCGGGGCACTGAAGCTTTCTTT.